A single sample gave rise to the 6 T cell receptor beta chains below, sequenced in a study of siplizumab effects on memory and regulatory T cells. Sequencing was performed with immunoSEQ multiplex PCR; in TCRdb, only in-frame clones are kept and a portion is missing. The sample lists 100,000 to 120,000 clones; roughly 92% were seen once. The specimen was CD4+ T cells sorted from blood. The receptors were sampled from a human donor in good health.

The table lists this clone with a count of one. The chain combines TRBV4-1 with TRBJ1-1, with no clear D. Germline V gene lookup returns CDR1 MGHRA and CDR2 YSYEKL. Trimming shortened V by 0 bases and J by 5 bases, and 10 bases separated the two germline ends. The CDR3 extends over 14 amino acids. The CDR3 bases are TGCGCCAGCAGCCAAGAAGTGCGGTTTACTGAAGCTTTCTTT. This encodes CASSQEVRFTEAFF.

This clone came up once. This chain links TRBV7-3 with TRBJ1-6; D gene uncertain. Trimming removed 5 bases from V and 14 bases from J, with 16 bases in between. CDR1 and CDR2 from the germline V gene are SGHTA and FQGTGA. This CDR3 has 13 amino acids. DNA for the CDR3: TGTGCCAGCAGCCCCCCGGTCCCTTCGGCCCTCCACTTT. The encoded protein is CASSPPVPSALHF. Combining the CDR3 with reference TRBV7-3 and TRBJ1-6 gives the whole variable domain GAGVSQTPSNKVTEKGKYVELRCDPISGHTALYWYRQSLGQGPEFLIYFQGTGAADDSGLPNDRFFAVRPEGSVSTLKIQRTERGDSAVYLCASSPPVPSALHFGNGTRLTVT.

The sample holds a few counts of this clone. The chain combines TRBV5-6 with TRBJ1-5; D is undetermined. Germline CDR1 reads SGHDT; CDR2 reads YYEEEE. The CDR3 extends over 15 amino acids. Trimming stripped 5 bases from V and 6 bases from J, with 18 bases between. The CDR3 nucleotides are TGTGCCAGCAGTCGCCGCGCTATTGAGCCTCAGCCCCAGCATTTT. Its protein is CASSRRAIEPQPQHF.

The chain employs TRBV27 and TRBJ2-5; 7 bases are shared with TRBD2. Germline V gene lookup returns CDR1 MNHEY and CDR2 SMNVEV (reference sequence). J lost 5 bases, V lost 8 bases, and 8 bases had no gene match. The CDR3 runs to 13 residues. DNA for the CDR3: TGTGCCAGCTCCGGGGCGGGAGTGGAGACCCAGTACTTC. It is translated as CASSGAGVETQYF.

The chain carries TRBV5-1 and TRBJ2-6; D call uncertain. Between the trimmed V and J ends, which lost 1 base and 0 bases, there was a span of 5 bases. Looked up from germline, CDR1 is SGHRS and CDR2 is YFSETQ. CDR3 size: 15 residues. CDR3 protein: CASSLTASGANVLTF. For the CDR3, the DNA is TGCGCCAGCAGCTTGACCGCCTCTGGGGCCAACGTCCTGACTTTC.

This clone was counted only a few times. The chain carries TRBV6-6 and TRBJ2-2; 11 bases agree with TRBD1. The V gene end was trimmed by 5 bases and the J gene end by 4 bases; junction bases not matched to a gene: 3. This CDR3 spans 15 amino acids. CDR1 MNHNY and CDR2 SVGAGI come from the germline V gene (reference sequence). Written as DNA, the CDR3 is TGTGCCAGCAGTCTCGGGACAGGGGGCACCGGGGAGCTGTTTTTT. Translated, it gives CASSLGTGGTGELFF.